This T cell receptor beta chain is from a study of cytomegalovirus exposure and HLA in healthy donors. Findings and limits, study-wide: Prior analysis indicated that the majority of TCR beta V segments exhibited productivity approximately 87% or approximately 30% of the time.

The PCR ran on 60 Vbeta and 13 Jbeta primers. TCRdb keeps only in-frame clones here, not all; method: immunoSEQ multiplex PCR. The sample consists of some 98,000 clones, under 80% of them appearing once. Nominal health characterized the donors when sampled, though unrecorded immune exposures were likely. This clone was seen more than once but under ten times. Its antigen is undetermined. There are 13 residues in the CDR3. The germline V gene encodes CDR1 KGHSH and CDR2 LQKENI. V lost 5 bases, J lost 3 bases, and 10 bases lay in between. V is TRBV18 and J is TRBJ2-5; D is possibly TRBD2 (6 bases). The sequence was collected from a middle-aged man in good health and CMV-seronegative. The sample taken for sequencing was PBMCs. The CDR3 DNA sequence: TGTGCCAGCTCAATAGGAGGGAAAGAGACCCAGTACTTC. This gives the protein CASSIGGKETQYF.